This T cell receptor beta chain was sequenced for a study of blood T cell repertoires in COVID-19. Sequenced by immunoSEQ multiplex PCR; TCRdb stores in-frame clones only, minus some. The sample includes approximately 200,000 clones, 86% of them seen just once. The sample holds one count of this clone. This TCR was recovered from a young woman who had been exposed to COVID-19. Sequenced material: PBMCs or T cells enriched from blood (not recorded which).

Written as DNA, the CDR3 is TGTGCCAGCAGCTTAGGAGGCGGGGGCGCGCAAGAGACCCAGTACTTC. Protein: CASSLGGGGAQETQYF. The chain uses TRBV11-3 and TRBJ2-5, with D perhaps TRBD2 (7 bases). Trimming took off 1 base at V and 2 bases at J, with 14 bases between the two ends. The CDR3 length is 16 residues. From germline, CDR1 is SGHNT and CDR2 YENEEA.